Each of the 24 T cell receptor beta chains below was sequenced from the same sample in a study of neurological immune-mediated disorders. One entry per CDR3 protein, called by TCRdb with MiXCR from the 5' RACE reads. The data contain roughly 100,000 distinct CDR3 sequences, roughly 3.3% of them singletons. Source material: PBMCs. These TCRs come from a woman aged 50 to 65 with multiple sclerosis.

This clonotype has ten or more counts. The genes are TRBV20-1 and TRBJ2-1, with TRBD2 as a possible D gene (5 bases). The germline CDR1 and CDR2 sequences are DFQATT and SNEGSKA (reference sequence). The CDR3 totals 15 residues. Trimming pared 0 bases from V and 2 bases from J, leaving 11 bases between. CDR3 in amino acids: CSARDRGTPYNEQFF. DNA for the CDR3: TGCAGTGCTAGAGATCGGGGAACCCCCTACAATGAGCAGTTCTTC.

This clonotype was found many times. This chain links TRBV6-6 with TRBJ2-3; D not resolved. CDR3 length: 12 amino acids. V lost 6 bases and J 8 bases, leaving 12 bases between the germline ends. Germline CDR1 is MNHNY and CDR2 is SVGAGI (reference sequence). CDR3 DNA sequence: TGTGCCAGCAGACGGCCGGACGCTACGCAGTATTTT. Its translation: CASRRPDATQYF.

This clonotype has a count of ten or more. This chain uses TRBV20-1 with TRBJ2-3; 11 nucleotides match TRBD1. The CDR3 totals 15 residues. The trim removed 6 bases at V and 5 bases at J, leaving 10 bases unmatched. Germline V gene lookup returns CDR1 DFQATT and CDR2 SNEGSKA (reference sequence). The CDR3 DNA sequence: TGCAGTGCCACCCCCCGGGACAGGGGGGGAGATACGCAGTATTTT. It codes for CSATPRDRGGDTQYF.

Notes on this clonotype: This could be a read error, since a much larger clone is one nucleotide away. The conserved phenylalanine or tryptophan is not found at the CDR3 terminus, so this likely reflects a read error. The limits of the CDR3 on the DNA are not certain, so only TCRdb's listed CDR3 is given. V and J are TRBV2 and TRBJ2-5; the table's D call of TRBD2 was not tested on the DNA. The CDR3 comprises 11 residues, both ends counted. Germline CDR1 SNHLY, CDR2 FYNNEI. The chain's CDR3 is CASSDPDSSNI.

This clonotype was recorded many times. This rearrangement joins TRBV28 to TRBJ2-7; the D is unclear. V was pared by 4 bases and J by 3 bases, with 10 bases between. Germline CDR1 reads MDHEN; CDR2 reads SYDVKM. The CDR3 spans 13 residues. The CDR3 nucleotides are TGTGCCAGCAGTTCCACGTGGGGCTACGAGCAGTACTTC. Translated, it gives CASSSTWGYEQYF. Complete variable domain (other parts from reference TRBV28 and TRBJ2-7): DVKVTQSSRYLVKRTGEKVFLECVQDMDHENMFWYRQDPGLGLRLIYFSYDVKMKEKGDIPEGYSVSREKKERFSLILESASTNQTSMYLCASSSTWGYEQYFGPGTRLTVT.

Comment on this clonotype: A junction boundary mismatches the germline segment, possibly from a read error. The chain recombines TRBV5-1 with TRBJ1-6, with D perhaps TRBD1 (6 bases). This CDR3 has 15 residues. Germline V CDR1 and CDR2: SGHRS, YFSETQ. This chain's CDR3 is CASSLGAGDYSTLNF. The CDR3 nucleotides read TGCGCCAGCAGCTTGGGGGCAGGGGACTATTCAACCCTCAACTTT. Full variable domain (remainder filled in from reference TRBV5-1 and TRBJ1-6): KAGVTQTPRYLIKTRGQQVTLSCSPISGHRSVSWYQQTPGQGLQFLFEYFSETQRNKGNFPGRFSGRQFSNSRSEMNVSTLELGDSALYLCASSLGAGDYSTLNFGNGTRLTVT.

This clonotype was recorded at least ten times. The chain employs TRBV20-1 and TRBJ2-6; 13 bases are a match to TRBD2. In germline, CDR1 is DFQATT, CDR2 SNEGSKA (reference sequence). Trimming took 5 bases from V and 4 from J; bases not matched to a gene: 5. The CDR3 runs 16 residues. The CDR3 reads CSALTSGGLGANVLTF. The CDR3 DNA reads TGCAGTGCTTTGACTAGCGGGGGGTTGGGGGCCAACGTCCTGACTTTC.

This clonotype was found many times. The CDR3 bases are TGCGCCAGCAGCGCGGGGACAGGGTCGAACACCGGGGAGCTGTTTTTT. Translated: CASSAGTGSNTGELFF. The genes are TRBV5-1 and TRBJ2-2; 9 bases agree with TRBD1. Germline loops: CDR1 SGHRS, CDR2 YFSETQ. The CDR3 totals 16 residues. The V and J ends lost 4 bases and 0 bases, in that order; junction bases with no gene match: 4.

This clonotype was found a few times. This sequence joins TRBV9 and TRBJ2-3, with D possibly matching TRBD1 (5 bases). V was pared by 3 bases and J by 6 bases, with 17 bases between. The CDR3 has 15 residues. The V gene's germline CDR1 is SGDLS and CDR2 YYNGEE. The DNA of the CDR3 is TGTGCCAGCAGCGGACAGAGCGTGCAGCAGGATACGCAGTATTTT. Its translation is CASSGQSVQQDTQYF.

This clonotype was seen repeatedly, ten times or more. The chain recombines TRBV4-3 with TRBJ2-2; the match to TRBD2 covers 11 bases. This CDR3 contains 21 residues. V was pared by 4 bases and J by 0 bases, with 16 bases of the junction left unmatched. Per the germline V gene, CDR1 is LGHNA and CDR2 is YSLEER. The CDR3 bases are TGCGCCAGCAGCCCACTCTCCGGACTAGCGGGCGTTTTCGCGAACACCGGGGAGCTGTTTTTT. Translating it yields CASSPLSGLAGVFANTGELFF.

This clonotype was recorded many times. The J gene is TRBJ2-3, the V gene TRBV5-1; TRBD2 aligns across 8 bases. The CDR3 contains 16 residues. Per germline, CDR1 SGHRS and CDR2 YFSETQ. V dropped 2 bases and J dropped 1; count of bases not matched to a gene: 6. CDR3 DNA sequence: TGCGCCAGCAGCTTTGAAAGCGGGGGTCGCACAGATACGCAGTATTTT. This gives the protein CASSFESGGRTDTQYF.

This clonotype showed up many times. The rearrangement joins TRBV18 to TRBJ2-7, with a possible D match to TRBD1 (7 bases). Trimming cost V 3 bases and J 6 bases, with 12 bases left between them. Germline V CDR1 and CDR2: KGHSH, LQKENI. The CDR3 runs 13 residues. The CDR3 sequence: CASSPSQGGEQYF. CDR3 coding DNA: TGTGCCAGCTCACCTAGCCAGGGGGGCGAGCAGTACTTC.

This clonotype came up many times. The chain couples TRBV10-3 to TRBJ1-1; D not resolved. The CDR3 has 11 residues. CDR1 and CDR2 from the germline V gene are ENHRY and SYGVKD. V was trimmed by 10 bases and J by 5 bases, leaving 11 bases between them. The CDR3 here is CATGVQTEAFF. DNA of the CDR3: TGTGCCACCGGGGTCCAGACTGAAGCTTTCTTT.

The sample holds many counts of this clonotype. The genes are TRBV5-1 and TRBJ2-7; TRBD1 might be the D (6 bases). This CDR3 is 16 amino acids long. V was cut by 4 bases and J by 0 bases, with 17 bases left in between. Germline lookup yields CDR1 SGHRS and CDR2 YFSETQ. CDR3 in amino acids: CASSPATGTTSYEQYF. In DNA, the CDR3 is TGCGCCAGCAGCCCCGCAACCGGGACAACCTCCTACGAGCAGTACTTC.

As regards this clonotype: This sequence may be a read error, since a much larger clone differs from it by one base. This chain connects TRBV20-1 to TRBJ1-2, with D possibly matching TRBD1 (6 bases). CDR3 length: 16 amino acids. Germline-derived CDR1 and CDR2 are DFQATT and SNEGSKA (reference sequence). V shed 0 bases and J shed 1 base, with 15 bases lying between them. The CDR3, as DNA: TGCAGTGCTAGAGATCATTGGGACACCCATAACTATGGCTACACCTTC. It encodes CSARDHWDTHNYGYTF.

The V gene is TRBV7-9, the J gene TRBJ1-5; maybe TRBD1 (5 bases). The CDR3 contains 13 residues. CDR1 is SEHNR, CDR2 FQNEAQ, per germline (reference sequence). Between the trimmed V and J ends, which lost 10 bases and 7 bases, there was a span of 17 bases. CDR3 region: CATKWGYHQPQHF. CDR3 DNA: TGTGCCACCAAATGGGGGTATCACCAGCCCCAGCATTTT.

This clonotype was observed at least ten times. The chain uses TRBV6-2 or TRBV6-3 and TRBJ1-2; 12 nucleotides line up with TRBD1. In germline, CDR1 is MNHEY, CDR2 SVGEGT. The CDR3 spans 14 residues. V lost 6 bases to trimming and J lost 8 bases; unmatched junction nucleotides: 7. Here the CDR3 DNA reads TGTGCCAGCAGGTCGGGACAGGGGGCGCAAGGCTACACCTTC. Translation gives CASRSGQGAQGYTF.

This clonotype has ten or more counts. V usage is TRBV12-3 or TRBV12-4 and J usage is TRBJ1-4; 7 bases match TRBD1. The CDR3 loop spans 14 amino acids. Trimming at V came to 5 bases and at J to 7 bases, leaving 7 bases not matched to a gene. The CDR3 DNA is TGTGCCAGCAGTCCAACAGGGGCGGGTGAAAAACTGTTTTTT. This codes for CASSPTGAGEKLFF.

This clonotype has at least ten counts. The V gene is TRBV5-1, the J gene TRBJ1-4; D is undetermined. Germline V gives CDR1 SGHRS, CDR2 YFSETQ. Trimming pared 3 bases from V and 6 bases from J, leaving 9 bases between. The CDR3 covers 13 residues. Here the CDR3 DNA reads TGCGCCAGCAGCTCCGGTCAGGATGAAAAACTGTTTTTT. Translating gives CASSSGQDEKLFF.

The table lists this clonotype with a few counts. The chain is built from TRBV4-3 and TRBJ1-1, with D possibly matching TRBD1 (5 bases). This CDR3 is 15 amino acids long. With 4 bases removed from V and 1 base from J, the gap between germline ends came to 13 bases. Germline CDR1 and CDR2: LGHNA and YSLEER. CDR3 coding DNA: TGCGCCAGCAGCCGAGCCGGACAACAGAACACTGAAGCTTTCTTT. Translated: CASSRAGQQNTEAFF.

There are many counts of this clonotype. The chain is built from TRBV20-1 and TRBJ2-7, with 8 bases that match TRBD2. After removal of 3 bases from V and 5 bases from J, the junction contained 3 bases not matched to a gene. Germline lookup yields CDR1 DFQATT and CDR2 SNEGSKA (reference sequence). This CDR3 is built from 12 residues. CDR3 DNA sequence: TGCAGTGCTAGTAGGACTAGCCACGAGCAGTACTTC. Translating it yields CSASRTSHEQYF.

This clonotype was detected many times. This chain uses TRBV6-2 or TRBV6-3 with TRBJ2-1; D is tentatively TRBD1 or TRBD2 (7 bases each). This CDR3 has 15 amino acids. V was trimmed by 11 bases and J by 0 bases, leaving 17 bases between them. The germline CDR1 and CDR2 sequences are MNHEY and SVGEGT. CDR3 sequence reads: CAATGEGVSYNEQFF. CDR3 sequence (DNA): TGTGCCGCAACAGGGGAGGGAGTCTCCTACAATGAGCAGTTCTTC.

This clonotype was recorded many times. This chain uses TRBV12-3 or TRBV12-4 with TRBJ2-5; D is tentatively TRBD1 or TRBD2 (6 bases each). Trimming shortened V by 6 bases and J by 2 bases, and 19 bases separated the two germline ends. CDR3 length: 16 amino acids. The CDR3 DNA reads as TGTGCCAGCAGCTCCCCGGCCCGGGGGCGGCAAGAGACCCAGTACTTC. The encoded protein is CASSSPARGRQETQYF.

This clonotype came up many times. The V and J genes are TRBV5-1 and TRBJ2-1, with 7 bases matching TRBD1. The V gene's germline CDR1 is SGHRS and CDR2 YFSETQ. The CDR3 loop spans 14 amino acids. V was pared by 6 bases and J by 4 bases, with 7 bases of the junction left unmatched. As DNA, the CDR3 is TGCGCCAGCAACATGGGACAGAAGTACAATGAGCAGTTCTTC. Amino acids: CASNMGQKYNEQFF. Full variable domain (rest looked up from reference TRBV5-1 and TRBJ2-1): KAGVTQTPRYLIKTRGQQVTLSCSPISGHRSVSWYQQTPGQGLQFLFEYFSETQRNKGNFPGRFSGRQFSNSRSEMNVSTLELGDSALYLCASNMGQKYNEQFFGPGTRLTVL.